Each of the 9 T cell receptor beta chains below was sequenced from the same sample in a study of blood T cells in healthy people across ages (dated by TCRdb to 2014 to 2015). The method was 5' RACE. Reads for this sample came from an Illumina HiSeq 2500. A second PCR of roughly 6 to 11 cycles was performed with a sample-barcoded 5' primer and a J-beta primer mix. The raw public data were reprocessed by TCRdb itself: fastp quality trimming at Q25, MiXCR clonotype calling, in-frame beta chains only. Rows matching on CDR3 protein sequence are summarized as one entry with the most common DNA and genes. The table for this sample lists about 780,000 distinct CDR3 sequences; more than 35% of them were counted only once. Together, the top ten hold around 18% of the sample. The sample was blood. Source of these receptors: a man older than 75 in good health.

This clonotype appeared a few times. This sequence joins TRBV6-6 and TRBJ2-5; possible D gene TRBD1, 6 bases. Trimming took off 8 bases at V and 2 bases at J, with 9 bases between the two ends. The CDR3 covers 12 residues. Germline values: CDR1 MNHNY, CDR2 SVGAGI (reference sequence). For the CDR3, the DNA is TGTGCCAGCGGACAGCTACAAGAGACCCAGTACTTC. Its protein product is CASGQLQETQYF.

At least ten counts were recorded for this clonotype. CDR3: CASKVQPDYYEQYF. In nucleotides, the CDR3 is TGCGCCAGCAAAGTCCAGCCAGACTACTACGAGCAGTACTTC. The V call is TRBV5-1, the J call TRBJ2-7; D is possibly TRBD2 (5 bases). V lost 6 bases to trimming and J lost 3 bases, with 16 bases between them. CDR1 and CDR2 from the germline V gene are SGHRS and YFSETQ. The CDR3 has 14 amino acids.

This clonotype was found many times. This chain links TRBV4-2 with TRBJ2-1; D possibly corresponds to TRBD2 (6 bases). CDR3 size: 14 residues. V was cut by 2 bases and J by 4 bases, with 9 bases left in between. Looked up from germline, CDR1 is LGHNA and CDR2 is YNFKEQ. CDR3 in amino acids: CASSQMGLYNEQFF. The CDR3 bases are TGTGCCAGCAGCCAAATGGGACTGTACAATGAGCAGTTCTTC.

The table lists this clonotype with a count of one. The chain has TRBV5-8 and TRBJ2-7, with D possibly matching TRBD1 (6 bases). This CDR3 contains 13 residues. The germline CDR1 and CDR2 sequences are SGHTS and YDEGEE. With 4 bases removed from V and 2 bases from J, the gap between germline ends came to 10 bases. The CDR3: CASSHRDTYEQYF. CDR3 nucleotide sequence: TGTGCCAGCAGCCACAGGGATACCTACGAGCAGTACTTC.

This clonotype was seen a single time. V is TRBV6-4 and J is TRBJ1-4; 7 nucleotides match TRBD1. Trimming took 6 bases from V and 6 from J; bases not matched to a gene: 7. This CDR3 spans 14 amino acids. CDR1 and CDR2 (germline): MRHNA, SNTAGT. The CDR3: CASRGGQPDEKLFF. The CDR3 nucleotides read TGTGCCAGCAGGGGGGGACAGCCAGATGAAAAACTGTTTTTT.

Concerning this clonotype itself: This may stem from a read error, because a much larger clone lies one nucleotide away. For the CDR3, the DNA is TGCAGTGCTAGAGTCCTATTCAATGAGCAGTACTTC. It yields the protein CSARVLFNEQYF. This chain connects TRBV20-1 to TRBJ2-5; D remains ambiguous. CDR3 size: 12 residues. Germline CDR1 reads DFQATT; CDR2 reads SNEGSKA (reference sequence). Trimming stripped 1 base from V and 11 bases from J, with 14 bases between.

This chain's CDR3 is CASSHGTSRGGTDTQYF. The CDR3 nucleotides are TGTGCCAGCAGCCACGGGACTAGCAGGGGAGGCACAGATACGCAGTATTTT. The rearrangement joins TRBV11-3 to TRBJ2-3; 9 nucleotides line up with TRBD2. V lost 5 bases, J lost 1 base, and 10 bases stayed unmatched. The CDR3 is 17 residues long. The germline CDR1 and CDR2 sequences are SGHNT and YENEEA.

This clonotype was counted between two and nine times. The rearrangement uses TRBV2 and TRBJ2-2; 13 bases fit TRBD2. This CDR3 contains 16 residues. The V and J ends lost 6 bases and 6 bases, in that order; junction bases with no gene match: 7. Germline V CDR1 and CDR2: SNHLY, FYNNEI. Here the CDR3 reads CASSWTSGSLPGELFF. The CDR3 DNA is TGTGCCAGCAGCTGGACTAGCGGGAGTTTGCCCGGGGAGCTGTTTTTT.

The table lists this clonotype with a few counts. This chain uses TRBV5-1 with TRBJ2-6; a possible D gene is TRBD1 (6 bases). V shed 4 bases and J shed 2 bases, with 16 bases lying between them. The CDR3 spans 17 residues. The V gene's germline CDR1 is SGHRS and CDR2 YFSETQ. The CDR3 bases are TGCGCCAGCAGCCATTTGCTACAGGGAACTGGGGCCAACGTCCTGACTTTC. It codes for CASSHLLQGTGANVLTF.